This T cell receptor (beta chain) appears in the sequencing data of a study of Tregs in tolerant kidney transplant recipients. General study points: No direct test of biological reproducibility was done here. The most relevant donor-specific Treg TCRbeta repertoire apparently came from expansion with activated donor B cells. The small number of patients limits these findings pending further validation.

Sequencing was performed with immunoSEQ multiplex PCR; in TCRdb, only in-frame clones are kept and a portion is missing. The sample lists 85,000 to 90,000 clones, more than 80% occurring once. Trimming took off 5 bases at V and 2 bases at J, with 13 bases between the two ends. CDR1 is SGHTA and CDR2 is FQGNSA in the germline V gene. This CDR3 spans 14 amino acids. Thawed PBMCs were FACS-sorted into unstimulated CD4+CD25+CD127- regulatory T cells, CD4+CD25- non-regulatory cells, CD4 and CD8 cells. Regarding this clone: Its cognate antigen is unknown.

The sample consisted of CD8+ T cells from blood. The rearrangement links TRBV7-2 to TRBJ2-7; perhaps TRBD1 as D (6 bases). This receptor was taken from a human donor in good health. This CDR3 is CASSQWTDAYEQYF. The CDR3 DNA sequence: TGTGCCAGCAGCCAATGGACAGATGCCTACGAGCAGTACTTC.